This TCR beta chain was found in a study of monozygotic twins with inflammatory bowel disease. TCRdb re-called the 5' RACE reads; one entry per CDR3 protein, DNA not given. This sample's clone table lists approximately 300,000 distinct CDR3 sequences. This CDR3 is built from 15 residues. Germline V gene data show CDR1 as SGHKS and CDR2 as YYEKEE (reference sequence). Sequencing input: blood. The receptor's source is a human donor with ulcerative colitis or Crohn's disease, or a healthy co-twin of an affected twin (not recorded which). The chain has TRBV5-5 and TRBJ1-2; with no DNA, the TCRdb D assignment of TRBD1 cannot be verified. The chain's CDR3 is CASSLGYRENYGYTF.